This entry is about one T cell receptor beta chain. No cognate antigen has been identified for it. No base qualities exist here, and no much larger clone lies one base off it. Reading from cysteine to phenylalanine, the CDR3 counts 19 amino acids. The read is trimmed to its CDR3 DNA, 57 bases read in frame from base 1. The germline V gene specifies LGHNA as CDR1 and YNFKEQ as CDR2. V loses 0 bases of germline sequence and J loses 0 bases, and the interval between the two ends is 19 bases. The data originate from a study of blood T cells in healthy people across ages (dated by TCRdb to 2015 to 2017). Notes on the research overall: In model experiments, template switching captured about one uniquely barcoded TCR beta cDNA molecule for every two T cells. Age-related changes in TCR beta repertoire diversity were measured in the study by deep sequencing normalized with unique cDNA molecular identifiers. The donors were divided into four age groups: young (average 16 years), middle-aged (approximately 42), aged (approximately 64) and long-lived (more than 75). To avoid experimental bias, donors of different ages were randomly spread across the sequencing lanes. Two additional independent replicas of 1 million unique cDNA reads from the same blood draw were analyzed for two donors (one aged 18 to 30 and one aged 80 or older). The full study reports these points: There was a strong correlation between observed TCR beta diversity and the percentage of naive T cells measured by flow cytometry. The long-lived group showed more naive CD4+ T cells, fewer expanded clones and increased TCR diversity than the aged group, suggesting age selection. Bulk unsorted PBMC profiling prevented conclusive comparison of naive and antigen-experienced compartments. Total diversity estimates from one million sequenced T cells were considered lower bounds and underestimates. As age increased, observed TCR beta diversity per million T cells dropped in a roughly linear way, and a significant reduction was already evident by age 40. Because the CMV infection status of the donors was unknown, age-related changes in expanded clonotypes may potentially have been confounded.

Donors were roughly 40 systemically healthy Caucasian individuals from Russia aged roughly 6 to 100 years. Each donor gave approximately 9.4 milliliters of peripheral blood, drawn into EDTA-treated Vacutainer tubes. Ficoll-Paque density-gradient centrifugation was used to isolate PBMCs, with at least 7 million per sample. Total RNA was extracted from PBMCs with Trizol reagent, with at least 5.5 micrograms obtained per sample. For every donor, flow cytometry on a PBMC aliquot measured the percentage of naive CD45RAhigh/CD27high T cells. Receptor libraries were prepared by 5' RACE. Instrument on record: Illumina HiSeq 2500. A second roughly 7 to 12 cycle PCR used a sample-barcoded 5' primer and a J-beta primer mix. A template-switch 5' adaptor carrying 12 random nucleotides introduced a unique molecular identifier onto each TCR beta cDNA molecule. At least 2.5 million CDR3-containing paired-end reads were obtained from each sample. First-strand cDNA synthesis was performed from all RNA using the Mint cDNA synthesis kit, with priming by a TRBC-specific oligonucleotide. Following uracil-DNA glycosylase treatment, all cDNA underwent a first 18-cycle PCR with the universal primers M1SS and BC2_uni_R. Per the original workflow: For normalization, 1 million high-quality reads, each with a distinct molecular identifier, were randomly selected from each sample. Reads sharing molecular identifiers were discarded rather than binned into consensus sequences. MiTCR, set to a Q25 quality threshold and the strictest error-elimination algorithm, was used for CDR3 identification, clonotype clustering and error correction. A nonparametric unseen species model with Euler transformation was used to estimate lower-bound total TCR beta diversity. TCRdb reran the public reads through fastp at Q25 and MiXCR, keeping productive beta chains. Under each unique CDR3 protein, matching rows form one entry showing the most common genes and DNA. These V and J calls originate from TCRdb's pipeline instead of the authors' own analysis. The sample includes about 830,000 distinct CDR3 sequences, with around two thirds observed a single time. The ten largest clones represent roughly a quarter of the sample.

Specimen: blood. The sequence was collected from a man aged 30-40 years in good health. The rearrangement combines TRBV4-2 with TRBJ2-3; the D gene is perhaps TRBD1 or TRBD2, as each covers 6 bases. In nucleotides, the sequence is TGTGCCAGCAGCCAAGAAGCAGGGACGGGGGACACTAGCACAGATACGCAGTATTTT. Translated, this gives CASSQEAGTGDTSTDTQYF.